The 28 T cell receptor beta chains below all came from one sample that was sequenced in a study of CD4+ T cells in melanoma. The table came from immunoSEQ multiplex PCR; TCRdb's copy has only in-frame clones and leaves some out. The sample shows about 140,000 clones, about nine tenths of them seen only once. The source of these receptors is a human donor with melanoma.

The chain has TRBV18 and TRBJ2-7; 10 bases map to TRBD2. The V gene end was trimmed by 0 bases and the J gene end by 7 bases; junction bases not matched to a gene: 9. This CDR3 spans 16 amino acids. The V gene's germline CDR1 is KGHSH and CDR2 LQKENI. CDR3 sequence: CASSPPSSGGAREQYF. The CDR3 nucleotides read TGTGCCAGCTCACCACCGTCCAGCGGGGGGGCCCGTGAGCAGTACTTC. The full variable domain, completed using reference TRBV18 and TRBJ2-7, is NAGVMQNPRHLVRRRGQEARLRCSPMKGHSHVYWYRQLPEEGLKFMVYLQKENIIDESGMPKERFSAEFPKEGPSILRIQQVVRGDSAAYFCASSPPSSGGAREQYFGPGTRLTVT.

This clone appeared a single time. This chain links TRBV10-3 with TRBJ2-3, with no clear D. Trimming took 3 bases from V and 4 from J, leaving 8 bases between them. Germline CDR1 reads ENHRY; CDR2 reads SYGVKD. CDR3 size: 13 residues. The CDR3 region is CAISDLAADTQYF. CDR3 DNA: TGTGCCATCAGTGATCTGGCCGCAGATACGCAGTATTTT.

This sequence joins TRBV6-1 and TRBJ1-4; 7 nucleotides agree with TRBD1. The junction had 15 bases not matched to a gene; V was cut back by 4 bases and J by 4 bases. CDR1 is MNHNS, CDR2 SASEGT, per germline. The CDR3 loop spans 18 amino acids. The CDR3 loop is CASSANLDRAGVNEKLFF. For the CDR3, the DNA is TGTGCCAGCAGTGCAAATTTAGACAGGGCAGGGGTTAATGAAAAACTGTTTTTT.

This chain joins TRBV19 and TRBJ1-5; D is undetermined. CDR1 is LNHDA and CDR2 is SQIVND in the germline V gene (reference sequence). Trimming left V 5 bases short and J 0 bases short, with 23 bases between. This CDR3 comprises 19 residues. The CDR3 sequence is CASSPRTLGSIYSNQPQHF. Here the CDR3 DNA reads TGTGCCAGTAGTCCCCGGACTTTGGGTAGCATCTATAGCAATCAGCCCCAGCATTTT.

The chain uses TRBV2 and TRBJ2-3, with D hard to call. Trimming removed 3 bases from V and 6 bases from J, with 7 bases in between. Germline V gene data show CDR1 as SNHLY and CDR2 as FYNNEI. The CDR3 contains 12 residues. CDR3 coding DNA: TGTGCCAGCAGTGATTCTTACGATACGCAGTATTTT. Its protein is CASSDSYDTQYF.

The chain carries TRBV5-5 and TRBJ1-5; possibly TRBD1 for D (5 bases). V lost 4 bases, J lost 1 base, and 15 bases lay in between. From germline, CDR1 is SGHKS and CDR2 YYEKEE (reference sequence). This CDR3 contains 16 residues. CDR3: CASSPAGGPSNQPQHF. The CDR3 nucleotides read TGTGCCAGCAGCCCGGCGGGGGGTCCCAGCAATCAGCCCCAGCATTTT.

The genes are TRBV10-3 and TRBJ2-3; no reliable D call. The CDR3 covers 12 residues. V lost 5 bases to trimming and J lost 3 bases, with 6 bases between them. CDR1 is ENHRY, CDR2 SYGVKD, per germline. The CDR3 is CAISNPTDTQYF. CDR3 coding DNA: TGTGCCATCAGTAACCCGACAGATACGCAGTATTTT.

A few counts support this clone. CDR3 DNA: TGTGCCAGCAGCTTCGATCCTCGGTATGGCTACACCTTC. Residues: CASSFDPRYGYTF. V usage is TRBV7-9 and J usage is TRBJ1-2; D is ambiguous. CDR3 length: 13 residues. Per the germline V gene, CDR1 is SEHNR and CDR2 is FQNEAQ (reference sequence). Trimming shortened V by 3 bases and J by 5 bases, and 10 bases separated the two germline ends.

V usage is TRBV30 and J usage is TRBJ2-5, with 8 bases that match TRBD2. The end of the DNA is better explained by TRBJ2-7, so the J call may be wrong. The CDR3 totals 14 residues. Per germline, CDR1 GTSNPN and CDR2 SVGIG (reference sequence). The CDR3 spells CAWSGRGSAYEQYF. Written as DNA, the CDR3 is TGTGCCTGGAGCGGGAGGGGGAGCGCCTACGAGCAGTACTTC.

With regard to this clone: Additional DNA sequences in this sample encode the identical CDR3. The chain couples TRBV5-1 to TRBJ1-4; D is ambiguous. There are 15 residues in the CDR3. V lost 0 bases and J 3 bases, leaving 9 bases between the germline ends. Germline lookup yields CDR1 SGHRS and CDR2 YFSETQ. The CDR3 here is CASSLAPGANEKLFF. CDR3 DNA sequence: TGCGCCAGCAGCTTGGCCCCAGGCGCTAATGAAAAACTGTTTTTT.

The chain couples TRBV7-2 to TRBJ1-5; D remains unclear. V was cut by 1 base and J by 3 bases, with 10 bases left in between. The CDR3 is 15 amino acids. Germline CDR1 is SGHTA and CDR2 is FQGNSA. CDR3 in amino acids: CASSLGGQHNQPQHF. The CDR3 nucleotides read TGTGCCAGCAGCTTAGGCGGGCAGCACAATCAGCCCCAGCATTTT.

V gene TRBV13 combines with J gene TRBJ1-5; D is unclear. This CDR3 spans 14 amino acids. Germline V CDR1 and CDR2: PRHDT, FYEKMQ (reference sequence). The V and J ends lost 0 bases and 4 bases respectively, with 7 bases between them. CDR3 loop: CASSLGESNQPQHF. CDR3 in DNA: TGTGCCAGCAGCTTAGGGGAGAGTAATCAGCCCCAGCATTTT.

On this clone itself: It is unclear where the CDR3 begins or ends on the DNA, so no DNA is shown, and the CDR3 is as TCRdb lists it. V usage is TRBV11-2 and J usage is TRBJ1-6; TRBD1, the D gene given by the table, was not confirmed from the DNA. Germline CDR1 and CDR2: SGHAT and FQNNGV. The CDR3 comprises 16 residues, both ends counted. CDR3 loop: CASSFGPGTGNSPLHF.

The CDR3 is CASSPKFAGGSETQYF. The CDR3, as DNA: TGTGCCAGCAGCCCTAAGTTCGCGGGGGGCTCAGAGACCCAGTACTTC. The chain combines TRBV7-3 with TRBJ2-5, with 8 bases lining up with TRBD2. The trim removed 5 bases at V and 4 bases at J, leaving 12 bases unmatched. The germline CDR1 and CDR2 sequences are SGHTA and FQGTGA. This CDR3 is 16 amino acids long.

The chain employs TRBV11-1 and TRBJ2-2; 7 bases map to TRBD2. V lost 7 bases to trimming and J lost 2 bases; unmatched junction nucleotides: 4. This CDR3 comprises 14 residues. The V gene's germline CDR1 is SGHAT and CDR2 FQDESV (reference sequence). This chain's CDR3 is CASTRLANTGELFF. The DNA of the CDR3 is TGTGCCAGCACCAGACTAGCCAACACCGGGGAGCTGTTTTTT.

This clone was seen a single time. The J gene is TRBJ2-1, the V gene TRBV25-1; D might be TRBD2 (5 bases). Trimming pared 6 bases from V and 3 bases from J, leaving 6 bases between. CDR3 length: 12 amino acids. Germline V gene lookup returns CDR1 MGHDK and CDR2 SYGVNS. The DNA for the CDR3 is TGTGCCAGCAGCGGGGACTACAATGAGCAGTTCTTC. The encoded protein is CASSGDYNEQFF.

The rearrangement joins TRBV5-8 to TRBJ1-2, with D possibly TRBD1 on 6 matching bases. The CDR3 has 12 amino acids. Germline lookup yields CDR1 SGHTS and CDR2 YDEGEE. The germline V and J ends were trimmed by 4 bases and 8 bases, with 12 bases remaining between them. The CDR3 here is CASSPRQEGYTF. The CDR3 bases are TGTGCCAGCAGCCCACGACAGGAGGGCTACACCTTC.

Only one count was recorded for this clone. Additional DNA sequences in this sample encode the identical CDR3. The chain uses TRBV2 and TRBJ1-1; TRBD1 matches at 8 bases. This CDR3 contains 14 residues. V trimming: 6 bases; J trimming: 0 bases; junction bases outside the gene matches: 3. CDR1 SNHLY and CDR2 FYNNEI come from the germline V gene. The CDR3 nucleotides read TGTGCCAGCAGGTACAGGGGGATGAACACTGAAGCTTTCTTT. Translation: CASRYRGMNTEAFF. The whole variable domain, remainder taken from reference TRBV2 and TRBJ1-1, is EPEVTQTPSHQVTQMGQEVILRCVPISNHLYFYWYRQILGQKVEFLVSFYNNEISEKSEIFDDQFSVERPDGSNFTLKIRSTKLEDSAMYFCASRYRGMNTEAFFGQGTRLTVV.

V and J are TRBV6-4 and TRBJ2-3, with unresolved D. The CDR3 length is 14 residues. Trimming took 3 bases from V and 2 from J, leaving 9 bases between them. Germline values: CDR1 MRHNA, CDR2 SNTAGT. CDR3 coding DNA: TGTGCCAGCAGTGAATTTGGTCTCACAGATACGCAGTATTTT. Translation gives CASSEFGLTDTQYF.

This clone was found a few times. The chain joins TRBV7-9 to TRBJ1-2; no firm D call. Germline CDR1 and CDR2: SEHNR and FQNEAQ (reference sequence). The CDR3 is made up of 15 amino acids. V was pared by 2 bases and J by 0 bases, with 10 bases between. The CDR3 sequence: CASSLSTVANYGYTF. As DNA, the CDR3 is TGTGCCAGCAGCTTAAGTACGGTAGCTAACTATGGCTACACCTTC.

The V call is TRBV19, the J call TRBJ1-4; D perhaps matches TRBD1 (6 bases). V lost 3 bases to trimming and J lost 7 bases, with 12 bases between them. CDR1 is LNHDA and CDR2 is SQIVND in the germline V gene (reference sequence). This CDR3 region has 14 residues. The CDR3, as DNA: TGTGCCAGTAGTATCTGGGGGGCCGGTGAAAAACTGTTTTTT. Protein sequence: CASSIWGAGEKLFF.

V and J are TRBV6-6 and TRBJ2-6; 8 nucleotides line up with TRBD1. Unmatched junction bases numbered 3, after V lost 8 bases and J lost 0 bases. This CDR3 contains 15 residues. Per germline, CDR1 MNHNY and CDR2 SVGAGI (reference sequence). This chain's CDR3 is CASGQGSSGANVLTF. The CDR3 DNA sequence: TGTGCCAGCGGACAGGGTAGCTCTGGGGCCAACGTCCTGACTTTC.

The chain joins TRBV11-2 to TRBJ2-5; the match to TRBD2 covers 11 bases. The CDR3 extends over 17 amino acids. Germline V gene data show CDR1 as SGHAT and CDR2 as FQNNGV. V was pared by 5 bases and J by 2 bases, with 10 bases of the junction left unmatched. CDR3 nucleotide sequence: TGTGCCAGCAGCCCACGCCTAACTAGCGGGGGTCAAGAGACCCAGTACTTC. This translates into CASSPRLTSGGQETQYF. Variable domain in full (rest from reference TRBV11-2 and TRBJ2-5): EAGVAQSPRYKIIEKRQSVAFWCNPISGHATLYWYQQILGQGPKLLIQFQNNGVVDDSQLPKDRFSAERLKGVDSTLKIQPAKLEDSAVYLCASSPRLTSGGQETQYFGPGTRLLVL.

The chain has TRBV7-4 and TRBJ1-1; no reliable D call. The V gene's germline CDR1 is SGHVT and CDR2 SQSDAQ. V was shortened by 1 base and J by 7 bases, with 10 bases between the two germline ends. The CDR3 is 13 amino acids. In DNA, the CDR3 is TGTGCCAGCAGCTTAGATGGGATCGGTGAAGCTTTCTTT. Translated: CASSLDGIGEAFF.

V and J are TRBV7-3 and TRBJ1-6; the D is unclear. The CDR3 extends over 13 amino acids. V lost 5 bases and J 7 bases, leaving 9 bases between the germline ends. The V gene's germline CDR1 is SGHTA and CDR2 FQGTGA. The CDR3 nucleotides are TGTGCCAGCAGCCCGGACGGGAATTCACCCCTCCACTTT. It codes for CASSPDGNSPLHF.

V usage is TRBV5-1 and J usage is TRBJ1-4; the match to TRBD1 covers 8 bases. V dropped 2 bases and J dropped 2; count of bases not matched to a gene: 2. Germline assignment: CDR1 SGHRS and CDR2 YFSETQ. The CDR3 consists of 15 residues. The CDR3 DNA follows: TGCGCCAGCAGCTTCCAGGGGGCGACTAATGAAAAACTGTTTTTT. Its translation is CASSFQGATNEKLFF.

The V call is TRBV6-1, the J call TRBJ2-7; possible D gene TRBD1, 8 bases. V was trimmed by 6 bases and J by 3 bases, leaving 18 bases between them. The CDR3 has 15 amino acids. Looked up from germline, CDR1 is MNHNS and CDR2 is SASEGT. CDR3 amino acids: CASRDGQGGFYEQYF. The CDR3 DNA follows: TGTGCCAGCAGAGACGGACAGGGAGGGTTCTACGAGCAGTACTTC.

V and J are TRBV19 and TRBJ2-7; 9 nucleotides line up with TRBD2. Trimming took 4 bases from V and 0 from J; bases not matched to a gene: 4. The CDR3 has 15 residues. The germline V gene encodes CDR1 LNHDA and CDR2 SQIVND (reference sequence). The CDR3 region has the DNA TGTGCCAGTAGTAGGCCTAGCGGGGACTCCTACGAGCAGTACTTC. This gives the protein CASSRPSGDSYEQYF. The complete variable domain, with remaining parts taken from reference TRBV19 and TRBJ2-7, reads DGGITQSPKYLFRKEGQNVTLSCEQNLNHDAMYWYRQDPGQGLRLIYYSQIVNDFQKGDIAEGYSVSREKKESFPLTVTSAQKNPTAFYLCASSRPSGDSYEQYFGPGTRLTVT.